This is a list of T cell receptor beta chains from one sample in a study of cytomegalovirus exposure and HLA in healthy donors. Profiled with immunoSEQ multiplex PCR; TCRdb holds only in-frame clones, not every one. The sample carries roughly 130,000 clones, 73% recorded once. Sequenced sample: PBMCs. These receptors were taken from a middle-aged woman in good health and CMV-seronegative. Both conserved end residues are part of each CDR3. D genes are given only for firm matches. Clone sizes are given selectively: once, few, many, or a class where the clone is expanded.

size	D	V	J	CDR3	DNA
-	TRBD2	TRBV9	TRBJ2-2	CASSVDRLAGGPTYTGELFF	TGTGCCAGCAGCGTAGACCGACTAGCGGGGGGGCCCACTTACACCGGGGAGCTGTTTTTT
few	-	TRBV5-5	TRBJ2-3	CASSLDPGLITTDTQYF	TGTGCCAGCAGCTTGGACCCGGGACTTATCACCACAGATACGCAGTATTTT
few	TRBD2	TRBV4-1	TRBJ2-1	CASSHAAARRGSGDEQFF	TGCGCCAGCAGCCATGCCGCTGCAAGGCGGGGGTCGGGGGATGAGCAGTTCTTC
-	-	TRBV7-6	TRBJ2-1	CASSPRGIDSYNEQFF	TGTGCCAGCAGCCCCCGAGGGATTGACTCCTACAATGAGCAGTTCTTC
-	TRBD1	TRBV10-3	TRBJ2-2	CAIRQGKNTGELFF	TGTGCCATCAGACAGGGGAAGAACACCGGGGAGCTGTTTTTT
-	-	TRBV4-3	TRBJ2-3	CASSQAGQIDDTQYF	TGCGCCAGCAGCCAAGCCGGACAGATCGATGATACGCAGTATTTT
-	TRBD1	TRBV5-6	TRBJ1-4	CASSLSPGQGSKLFF	TGTGCCAGCAGCTTGTCCCCGGGACAGGGGTCAAAACTGTTTTTT
-	-	TRBV27	TRBJ1-1	CASSPRSFLNTEAFF	TGTGCCAGCAGTCCGCGGTCCTTTCTAAACACTGAAGCTTTCTTT
-	-	TRBV7-9	TRBJ1-1	CASSLERGGIIF	TGTGCCAGCAGCTTAGAAAGGGGCGGAATAATCTTT
few	TRBD1	TRBV9	TRBJ1-1	CASSVGGQTFMNTEAFF	TGTGCCAGCAGCGTAGGGGGACAGACCTTCATGAACACTGAAGCTTTCTTT
few	TRBD1	TRBV2	TRBJ1-1	CASVRGQYTEAFF	TGTGCCAGCGTTAGGGGACAGTATACTGAAGCTTTCTTT
-	TRBD1	TRBV4-1	TRBJ1-2	CASSQDVGGADYGYTF	TGCGCCAGCAGCCAAGATGTAGGGGGCGCAGACTATGGCTACACCTTC
-	TRBD1	TRBV6-5	TRBJ1-5	CASSLTGGEQPQHF	TGTGCCAGCAGCCTCACAGGGGGCGAACAGCCCCAGCATTTT
few	TRBD2	TRBV4-1	TRBJ2-3	CASSQGIAGAADTQYF	TGCGCCAGCAGCCAAGGAATAGCGGGGGCCGCAGATACGCAGTATTTT
once	-	TRBV7-9	TRBJ2-7	CASSLHGTIDEQYF	TGTGCCAGCAGCTTACACGGGACAATAGACGAGCAGTACTTC
few	TRBD2	TRBV7-9	TRBJ2-1	CASSSAALAGEQFF	TGTGCCAGCAGCTCCGCCGCACTAGCGGGTGAGCAGTTCTTC
-	-	TRBV13	TRBJ2-2	CASSGGGQQRTGELFF	TGTGCCAGCAGCGGAGGGGGCCAGCAAAGGACCGGGGAGCTGTTTTTT